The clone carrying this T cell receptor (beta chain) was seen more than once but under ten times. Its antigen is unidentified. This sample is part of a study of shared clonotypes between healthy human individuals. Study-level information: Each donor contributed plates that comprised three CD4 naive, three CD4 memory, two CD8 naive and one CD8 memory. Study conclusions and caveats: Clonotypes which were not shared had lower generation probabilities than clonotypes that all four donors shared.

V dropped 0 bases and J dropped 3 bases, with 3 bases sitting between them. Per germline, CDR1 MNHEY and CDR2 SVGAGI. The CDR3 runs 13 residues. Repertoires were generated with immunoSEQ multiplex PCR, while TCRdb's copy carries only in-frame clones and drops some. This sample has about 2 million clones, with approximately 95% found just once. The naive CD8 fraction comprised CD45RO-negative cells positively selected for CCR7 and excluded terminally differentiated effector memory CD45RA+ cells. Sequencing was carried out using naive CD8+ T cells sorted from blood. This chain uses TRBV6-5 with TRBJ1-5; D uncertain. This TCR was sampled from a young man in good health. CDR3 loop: CASSYSPNQPQHF. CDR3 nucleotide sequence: TGTGCCAGCAGTTACTCGCCCAATCAGCCCCAGCATTTT.